One T cell receptor beta chain is described in this entry. This clone was counted a single time. Its antigen remains undetermined. No base quality information exists; no much larger clone differs at one position. Libraries were made using the immunoSEQ multiplex PCR assay. Not all clones reach the TCRdb copy of this immuneACCESS table, which keeps in-frame sequences only. Checked studies attribute under half of the gap to unresolved V genes and leave the rest unexplained. Recorded for this sample are roughly 120,000 clones; 70% to 90% of them occurred a single time. The top ten constitute 2.3% of the sample. V is shortened by 7 bases, J by 0 bases, and the region joining them spans 7 bases. The CDR3 runs 13 amino acids, cysteine and phenylalanine included. Only the CDR3 part of the read is kept: 39 bases, read in frame from the first base. This record belongs to a study of control samples from healthy donors and cancer patients (dated by TCRdb to about 2020).

The clonotype comes from a woman in her sixties or seventies in good health. The specimen sequenced was blood. Here the chain combines TRBV12-3 or TRBV12-4 and TRBJ1-3; the D gene is not confidently resolved. The CDR3 in this case is CASTITSGNTIYF. The DNA sequence is as follows: TGTGCCAGCACGATTACCTCTGGAAACACCATATATTTT.